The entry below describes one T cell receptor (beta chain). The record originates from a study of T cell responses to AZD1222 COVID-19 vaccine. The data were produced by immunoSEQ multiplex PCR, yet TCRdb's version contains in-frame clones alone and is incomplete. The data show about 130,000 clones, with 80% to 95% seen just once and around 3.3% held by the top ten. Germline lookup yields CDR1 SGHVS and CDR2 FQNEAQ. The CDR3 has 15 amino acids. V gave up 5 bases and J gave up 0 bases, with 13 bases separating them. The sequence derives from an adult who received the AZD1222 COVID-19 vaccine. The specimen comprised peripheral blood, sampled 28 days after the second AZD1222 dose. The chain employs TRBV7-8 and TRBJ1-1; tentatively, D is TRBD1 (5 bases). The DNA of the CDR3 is TGTGCCAGCAGCCCCCCGGTAGGGGTGAACACTGAAGCTTTCTTT. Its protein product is CASSPPVGVNTEAFF. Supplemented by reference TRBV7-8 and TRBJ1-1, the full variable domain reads GAGVSQSPRYKVAKRGQDVALRCDPISGHVSLFWYQQALGQGPEFLTYFQNEAQLDKSGLPSDRFFAERPEGSVSTLKIQRTQQEDSAVYLCASSPPVGVNTEAFFGQGTRLTVV.